This T cell receptor (beta chain) was identified in a study of T-cell reconstitution after alpha-beta-depleted transplantation in children. A TCRbeta library incorporating unique molecular identifiers was prepared. TCRdb used MiXCR to reprocess the PCR reads, holding one entry per CDR3 protein. The sample holds under 750,000 distinct CDR3 sequences, 23% seen once. Study-level findings and limits: Alpha-beta T cells about two months after transplant reportedly derived from several hundred expanded graft clones.

Per the germline V gene, CDR1 is MNHEY and CDR2 is SMNVEV (reference sequence). V was clipped by 7 bases and J by 1 base, with 14 bases between them. The CDR3 is 14 amino acids. A note on this clonotype: The antigen is unknown.

This TCR was sampled from a boy under two years old who had a stem cell transplant for acute myeloid leukemia, so the T cells may come from the graft donor. The specimen was PBMCs, mostly from graft donor cells, collected 360 days after TCRalphabeta/CD19-depleted stem cell transplant. The chain carries TRBV27 and TRBJ2-7; unclear D gene. In DNA, the CDR3 is TGTGCCAGCATTGACATAACAGAGTCCTACGAGCAGTACTTC. Translating it yields CASIDITESYEQYF.